These T cell receptor beta chains were read from a single sample in a study of spatial heterogeneity in lung cancer. TCRdb ran MiXCR on the 5' RACE reads and lists one entry per CDR3 protein. The sample consists of 50,000 to 65,000 distinct CDR3 sequences, roughly 8% of them appearing once. The input for sequencing was PBMCs, taken at surgery. The receptors derive from a female donor with early-stage non-small cell lung cancer. The CDR3 runs from the conserved cysteine through the conserved F or W. The order of the fields is D gene, V gene, J gene, clone size, CDR3 DNA, CDR3 protein. D genes are given only for firm matches. Rows give clone size only sometimes, using once, few, many, or a class for an expanded clone.

.	TRBV2	TRBJ2-1	.	TGTGCCAGCAGTGAAAACTCCTACAATGAGCAGTTCTTC	CASSENSYNEQFF
TRBD1	TRBV5-1	TRBJ1-2	few	TGCGCCAGCAGCCCGAACAGGACAGGGGATGGCTACACCTTC	CASSPNRTGDGYTF
TRBD2	TRBV6-5	TRBJ2-7	many	TGTGCCGCGGGCGGGAGGATCTCCTACGAGCAGTACTTC	CAAGGRISYEQYF
.	TRBV19	TRBJ2-7	many	TGTGCCAGTAGTATAGGAACAGGGTTTGACGAGCAGTACTTC	CASSIGTGFDEQYF
.	TRBV20-1	TRBJ2-7	.	TGCAGTCCTTATAATGGGGGATACGAGCAGTACTTC	CSPYNGGYEQYF
TRBD2	TRBV3-1	TRBJ2-1	many	TGTGCCAGCAGCCCACTAGCGGGGTCCTGGGATGAGCAGTTCTTC	CASSPLAGSWDEQFF
.	TRBV6-5	TRBJ2-2	medium-sized	TGTGCCAGCAGTTACTCGGGCTACACAGACACCGGGGAGCTGTTTTTT	CASSYSGYTDTGELFF
.	TRBV11-1	TRBJ2-4	few	TGTGCCAGCAGCCAAGACAGAGCCAAAAACATTCAGTACTTC	CASSQDRAKNIQYF
TRBD2	TRBV5-1	TRBJ2-3	many	TGCGCCAGCAGCTTGGGGACGACTAGCGGGAGGGCCACAGATACGCAGTATTTT	CASSLGTTSGRATDTQYF
.	TRBV6-6	TRBJ1-4	few	TGTGCCAGCAGTTACTCGCCTGGTAATGAAAAACTGTTTTTT	CASSYSPGNEKLFF